This T cell receptor (beta chain) was captured in a study of T cell changes during pregnancy in multiple sclerosis. Generated by immunoSEQ multiplex PCR, the TCRdb table keeps only in-frame clones and is missing some. The sample records 65,000 to 85,000 clones, roughly 93% being singletons. The TCR comes from a female donor with multiple sclerosis, enrolled in a pregnancy study. The source material was peripheral blood, sampled in the third trimester of pregnancy.

CDR3 DNA: TGTGCCTGGAGCGGGGAATTTAGCAATCAGCCCCAGCATTTT. Translation: CAWSGEFSNQPQHF. The chain is built from TRBV30 and TRBJ1-5; no firm D call. The V and J ends lost 3 bases and 0 bases respectively, with 9 bases between them. Germline CDR1 is GTSNPN and CDR2 is SVGIG (reference sequence). This CDR3 is built from 14 residues.